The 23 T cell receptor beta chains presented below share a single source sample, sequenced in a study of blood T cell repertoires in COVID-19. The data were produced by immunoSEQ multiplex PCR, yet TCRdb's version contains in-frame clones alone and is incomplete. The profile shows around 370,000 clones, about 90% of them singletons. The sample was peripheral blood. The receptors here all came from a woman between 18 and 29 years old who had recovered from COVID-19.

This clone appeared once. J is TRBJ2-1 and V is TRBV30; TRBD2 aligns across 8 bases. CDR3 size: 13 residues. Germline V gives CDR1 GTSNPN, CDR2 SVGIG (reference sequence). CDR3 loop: CASIAGNYNEQFF. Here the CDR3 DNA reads TGTGCTAGTATAGCGGGGAATTACAATGAGCAGTTCTTC.

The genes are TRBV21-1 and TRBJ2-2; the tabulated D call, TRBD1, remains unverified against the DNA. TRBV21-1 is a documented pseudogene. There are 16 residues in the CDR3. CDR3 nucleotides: TGTGCCAGCAGCAAAGACAGGGACGTCAACACCGGGGAGCTGTTTTTT. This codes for CASSKDRDVNTGELFF.

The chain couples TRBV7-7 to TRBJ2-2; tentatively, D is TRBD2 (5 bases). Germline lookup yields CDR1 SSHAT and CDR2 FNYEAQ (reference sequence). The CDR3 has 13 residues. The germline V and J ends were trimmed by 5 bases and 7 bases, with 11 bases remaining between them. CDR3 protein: CASSRTGSGELFF. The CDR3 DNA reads TGTGCCAGCAGCCGGACGGGGAGCGGGGAGCTGTTTTTT.

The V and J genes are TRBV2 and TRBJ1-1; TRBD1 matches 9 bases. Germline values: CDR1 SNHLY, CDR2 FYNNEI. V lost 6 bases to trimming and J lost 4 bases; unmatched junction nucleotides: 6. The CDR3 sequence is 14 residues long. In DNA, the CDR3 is TGTGCCAGCAGAGGGACAGGGCCAGGCACTGAAGCTTTCTTT. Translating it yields CASRGTGPGTEAFF.

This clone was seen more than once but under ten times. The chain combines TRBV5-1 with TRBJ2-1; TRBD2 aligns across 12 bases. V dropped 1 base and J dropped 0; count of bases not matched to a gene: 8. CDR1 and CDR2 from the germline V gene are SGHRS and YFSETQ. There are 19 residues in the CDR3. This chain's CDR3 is CASSLLTSGSIHSYNEQFF. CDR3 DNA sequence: TGCGCCAGCAGCTTGTTGACTAGCGGGAGTATCCACTCCTACAATGAGCAGTTCTTC.

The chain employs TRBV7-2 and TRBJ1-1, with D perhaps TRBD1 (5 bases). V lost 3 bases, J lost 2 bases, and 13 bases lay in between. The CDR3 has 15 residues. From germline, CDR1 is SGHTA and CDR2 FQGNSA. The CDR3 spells CASSLSAGTNTEAFF. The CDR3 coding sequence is TGTGCCAGCAGCTTGTCGGCGGGGACTAACACTGAAGCTTTCTTT.

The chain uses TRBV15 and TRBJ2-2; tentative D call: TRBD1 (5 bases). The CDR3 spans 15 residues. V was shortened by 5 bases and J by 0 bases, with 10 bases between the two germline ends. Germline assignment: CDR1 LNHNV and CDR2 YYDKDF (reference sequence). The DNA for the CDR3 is TGTGCCACCAGCTCCCGACAGCCGAACACCGGGGAGCTGTTTTTT. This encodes CATSSRQPNTGELFF.

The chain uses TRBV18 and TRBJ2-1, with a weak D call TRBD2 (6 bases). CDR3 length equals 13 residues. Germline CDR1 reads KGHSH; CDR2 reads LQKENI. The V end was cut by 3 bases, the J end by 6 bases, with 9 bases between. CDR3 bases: TGTGCCAGCTCACCGGGACTCATCAATGAGCAGTTCTTC. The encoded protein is CASSPGLINEQFF.

For the CDR3, the DNA is TGTGCCAGTTCTACGGGGGGGGGTAATTCACCCCTCCACTTT. It encodes CASSTGGGNSPLHF. The rearrangement joins TRBV19 to TRBJ1-6; TRBD1 might be the D (5 bases). V was cut by 8 bases and J by 6 bases, with 14 bases left in between. Germline values: CDR1 LNHDA, CDR2 SQIVND (reference sequence). The CDR3 consists of 14 residues. The variable domain in full, completed from reference TRBV19 and TRBJ1-6, reads DGGITQSPKYLFRKEGQNVTLSCEQNLNHDAMYWYRQDPGQGLRLIYYSQIVNDFQKGDIAEGYSVSREKKESFPLTVTSAQKNPTAFYLCASSTGGGNSPLHFGNGTRLTVT.

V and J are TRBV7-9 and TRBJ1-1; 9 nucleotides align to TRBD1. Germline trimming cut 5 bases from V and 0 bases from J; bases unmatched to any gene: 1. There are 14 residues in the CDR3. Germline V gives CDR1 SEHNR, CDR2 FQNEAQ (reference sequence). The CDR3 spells CASSGDRVNTEAFF. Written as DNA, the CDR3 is TGTGCCAGCAGCGGGGACAGGGTGAACACTGAAGCTTTCTTT.

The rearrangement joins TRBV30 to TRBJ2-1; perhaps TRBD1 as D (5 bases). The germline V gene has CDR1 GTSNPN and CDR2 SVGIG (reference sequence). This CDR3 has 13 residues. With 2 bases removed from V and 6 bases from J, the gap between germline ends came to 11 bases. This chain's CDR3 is CAWSRGTVNEQFF. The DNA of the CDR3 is TGTGCCTGGAGTAGGGGCACCGTCAATGAGCAGTTCTTC.

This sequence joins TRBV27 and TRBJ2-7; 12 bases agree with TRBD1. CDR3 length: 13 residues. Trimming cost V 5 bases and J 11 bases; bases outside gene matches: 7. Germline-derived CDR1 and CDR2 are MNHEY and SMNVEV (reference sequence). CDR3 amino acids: CASSQGQGAKEYV. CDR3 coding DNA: TGTGCCAGCAGTCAGGGACAGGGGGCGAAGGAGTACGTC.

Here the CDR3 reads CATSRERGINYEQYV. The DNA of the CDR3 is TGTGCCACCAGCAGAGAGAGGGGGATTAACTACGAGCAGTACGTC. The chain links TRBV15 to TRBJ2-7; the D gene is possibly TRBD1 (6 bases). Trimming shortened V by 0 bases and J by 3 bases, and 12 bases separated the two germline ends. CDR1 and CDR2 from the germline V gene are LNHNV and YYDKDF (reference sequence). The CDR3 runs 15 residues.

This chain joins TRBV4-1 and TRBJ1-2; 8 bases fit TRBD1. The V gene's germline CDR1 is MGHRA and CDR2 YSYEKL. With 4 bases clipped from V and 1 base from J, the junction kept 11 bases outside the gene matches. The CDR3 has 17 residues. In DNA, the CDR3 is TGCGCCAGCAGCCTAAATGGACAGGGAGGGGGTAACTATGGCTACACCTTC. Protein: CASSLNGQGGGNYGYTF.

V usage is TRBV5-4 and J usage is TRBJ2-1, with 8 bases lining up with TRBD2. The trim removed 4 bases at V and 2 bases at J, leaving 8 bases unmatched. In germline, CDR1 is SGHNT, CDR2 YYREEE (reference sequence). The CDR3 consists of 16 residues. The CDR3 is CASSREGDVTYNEQFF. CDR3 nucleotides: TGTGCCAGCAGCCGGGAGGGGGACGTCACCTACAATGAGCAGTTCTTC.

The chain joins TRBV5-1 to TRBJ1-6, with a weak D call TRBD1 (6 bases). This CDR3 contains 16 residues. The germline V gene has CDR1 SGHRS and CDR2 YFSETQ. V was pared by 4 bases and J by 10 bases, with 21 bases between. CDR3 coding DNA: TGCGCCAGCAGCCCCTGGGGGGGGCCGGAGACCTCACCCCTCCACTTT. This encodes CASSPWGGPETSPLHF.

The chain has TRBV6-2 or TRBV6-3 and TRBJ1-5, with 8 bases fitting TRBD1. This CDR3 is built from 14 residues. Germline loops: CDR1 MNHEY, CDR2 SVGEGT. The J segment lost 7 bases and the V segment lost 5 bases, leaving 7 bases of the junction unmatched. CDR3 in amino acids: CASSIRTGTQPQHF. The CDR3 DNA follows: TGTGCCAGCAGTATCAGGACAGGGACACAGCCCCAGCATTTT.

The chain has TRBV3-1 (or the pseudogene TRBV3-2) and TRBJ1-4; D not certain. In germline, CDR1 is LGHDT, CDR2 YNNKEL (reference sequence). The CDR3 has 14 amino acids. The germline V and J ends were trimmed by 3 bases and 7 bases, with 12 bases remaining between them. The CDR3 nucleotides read TGTGCCAGCAGCCATCCTTTTGCCGGTGAAAAACTGTTTTTT. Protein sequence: CASSHPFAGEKLFF.

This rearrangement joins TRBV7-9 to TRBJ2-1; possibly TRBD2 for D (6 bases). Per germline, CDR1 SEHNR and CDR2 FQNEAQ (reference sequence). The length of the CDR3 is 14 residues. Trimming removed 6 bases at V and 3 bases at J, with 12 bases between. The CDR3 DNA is TGTGCCAGCAGTCCTAGCGTTTACTACAATGAGCAGTTCTTC. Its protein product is CASSPSVYYNEQFF.

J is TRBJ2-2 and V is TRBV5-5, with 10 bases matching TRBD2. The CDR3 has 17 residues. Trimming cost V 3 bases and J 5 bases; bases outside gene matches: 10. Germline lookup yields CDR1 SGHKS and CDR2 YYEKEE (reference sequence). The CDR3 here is CASSSLLTSGTTGELFF. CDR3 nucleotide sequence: TGTGCCAGCAGCTCTTTACTCACTAGCGGGACAACCGGGGAGCTGTTTTTT.

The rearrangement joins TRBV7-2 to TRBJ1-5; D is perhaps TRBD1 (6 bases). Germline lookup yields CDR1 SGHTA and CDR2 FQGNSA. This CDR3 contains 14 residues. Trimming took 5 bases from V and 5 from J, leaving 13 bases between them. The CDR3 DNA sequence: TGTGCCAGCAGCACCCAGACAGGTGATCAGCCCCAGCATTTT. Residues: CASSTQTGDQPQHF.

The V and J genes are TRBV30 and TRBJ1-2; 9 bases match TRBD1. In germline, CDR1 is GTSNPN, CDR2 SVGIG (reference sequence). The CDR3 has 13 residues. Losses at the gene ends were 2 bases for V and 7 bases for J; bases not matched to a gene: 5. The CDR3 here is CAWSRGTGLGYTF. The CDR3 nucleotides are TGTGCCTGGAGTAGAGGGACAGGGCTTGGCTACACCTTC.

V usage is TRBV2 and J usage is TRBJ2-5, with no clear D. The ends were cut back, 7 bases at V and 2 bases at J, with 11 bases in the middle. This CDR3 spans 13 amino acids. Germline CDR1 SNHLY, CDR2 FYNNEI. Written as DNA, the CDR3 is TGTGCCAGCAAGGTCGCGAGGCAAGAGACCCAGTACTTC. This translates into CASKVARQETQYF.